This T cell receptor beta chain was recovered during a study of cytomegalovirus exposure and HLA in healthy donors. Study observations and caveats: A missense variant in DCLRE1C was later tied to TCR beta V- and J-gene trimming. In vitro testing confirmed three CMV-associated chains as specific for CMV antigens.

Primers for the PCR totalled 60 Vbeta and 13 Jbeta. Method: immunoSEQ multiplex PCR; TCRdb's copy keeps in-frame clones and lacks some. The sample lists about 180,000 clones; 75% to 85% were seen once. V was clipped by 3 bases and J by 9 bases, with 15 bases between them. Germline CDR1 is SNHLY and CDR2 is FYNNEI. CDR3 size: 14 residues. Healthy bone marrow donors formed the donor group. This clone was counted a single time. As yet, its antigen is unknown. The sequenced sample consisted of PBMCs. This clonotype was sampled from a woman in her sixties or seventies in good health and CMV-seropositive. The chain joins TRBV2 to TRBJ1-5; perhaps TRBD1 as D (6 bases). DNA of the CDR3: TGTGCCAGCAGTGAGCGGGGGCGGGGACGGCCCCAGCATTTT. As protein: CASSERGRGRPQHF.